The 5 T cell receptor beta chains below all came from one sample that was sequenced in a study of cytomegalovirus exposure and HLA in healthy donors. Both 60 Vbeta primers and 13 Jbeta primers went into the PCR. Generated by immunoSEQ multiplex PCR, the TCRdb table keeps only in-frame clones and is missing some. The table includes more than 95,000 clones, under 90% detected once. The sample taken for sequencing was PBMCs. Receptors originate from a middle-aged woman in good health and CMV-seropositive.

CDR3 amino acids: CAISESPAPGQRTSGNTIYF. In nucleotides, the CDR3 is TGTGCCATCAGTGAGTCCCCCGCGCCGGGACAGCGAACCTCTGGAAACACCATATATTTT. This chain uses TRBV10-3 with TRBJ1-3, with TRBD1 matching 7 bases. V lost 0 bases and J lost 0; bases outside the gene matches: 14. The CDR3 loop spans 20 amino acids. From germline, CDR1 is ENHRY and CDR2 SYGVKD.

CDR3: CASGALGALNPGELFF. The CDR3 DNA reads TGTGCCAGCGGAGCCCTAGGGGCTTTAAATCCCGGGGAGCTGTTTTTT. This chain connects TRBV5-6 to TRBJ2-2; TRBD1 is a possible D gene (5 bases). This CDR3 has 16 residues. Trimming removed 7 bases at V and 6 bases at J, with 22 bases between. Per the germline V gene, CDR1 is SGHDT and CDR2 is YYEEEE. Variable domain in full (rest from reference TRBV5-6 and TRBJ2-2): DAGVTQSPTHLIKTRGQQVTLRCSPKSGHDTVSWYQQALGQGPQFIFQYYEEEERQRGNFPDRFSGHQFPNYSSELNVNALLLGDSALYLCASGALGALNPGELFFGEGSRLTVL.

The chain uses TRBV7-3 and TRBJ1-1; D gene uncertain. The germline V gene encodes CDR1 SGHTA and CDR2 FQGTGA. Between the trimmed V and J ends, which lost 2 bases and 6 bases, there was a span of 7 bases. CDR3 length: 12 amino acids. The CDR3 nucleotides are TGTGCCAGCAGCTTATCCGGGGCTGAAGCTTTCTTT. It yields the protein CASSLSGAEAFF.

The J gene is TRBJ2-3, the V gene TRBV9; a weak D match, TRBD2 (5 bases). This CDR3 has 16 residues. V was shortened by 0 bases and J by 4 bases, with 15 bases between the two germline ends. Germline V gene lookup returns CDR1 SGDLS and CDR2 YYNGEE. In DNA form, the CDR3 reads TGTGCCAGCAGCGTAGGGGTGGGAGCGATGGCAGATACGCAGTATTTT. Amino acids: CASSVGVGAMADTQYF.

This clone was counted a few times. The genes are TRBV11-2 and TRBJ2-5, with TRBD2 matching over 9 bases. Matching the DNA end better, TRBJ2-7 makes the J call doubtful. Per the germline V gene, CDR1 is SGHAT and CDR2 is FQNNGV. This CDR3 is 16 amino acids long. The CDR3 region has the DNA TGTGCCAGCAGCTTAGTGGGTAGCGGGAGCGAATACGAGCAGTACTTC. This translates into CASSLVGSGSEYEQYF.